What follows describes a single T cell receptor (beta chain). The antigen is undetermined. From germline, CDR1 is KGHSH and CDR2 LQKENI. The CDR3 runs to 13 residues. The V gene lost 5 bases and the J gene lost 6 bases, with 11 bases spanning the gap. Generated by immunoSEQ multiplex PCR, the TCRdb table keeps only in-frame clones and is missing some. This repertoire shows approximately 5,000 clones, 90% to 95% found once; its top ten account for 3.5% to 5%. Repertoires were sampled repeatedly during chemoradiotherapy. The sample originates from a study of chemoradiotherapy in HPV16-positive cancers. Study context: A couple of HPV16-positive patients' cells yielded candidate HPV-specific clones and common motifs. Study outcomes and limitations: Non-HPV-specific T cells did not expand in tumors during treatment, whereas candidate HPV-specific clones and E7-related motifs did.

The V gene is TRBV18, the J gene TRBJ1-5; the D gene is possibly TRBD1 (6 bases). This receptor was obtained from a human donor with HPV-associated anogenital cancer. Sampling took place from a patient who underwent chemoradiotherapy. The CDR3 protein is CASSEGGGQPQHF. In DNA form, the CDR3 reads TGTGCCAGCTCAGAGGGGGGGGGTCAGCCCCAGCATTTT.